The T cell receptor (beta chain) under discussion was sequenced for a study of shared clonotypes between healthy human individuals. Findings of the study overall: Clonotypes which were not shared had lower generation probabilities than clonotypes that all four donors shared. Roughly 5% of naive CD4 clonotypes were shared across a few donors.

Using immunoSEQ multiplex PCR, the repertoire was profiled, and TCRdb retains in-frame clones only, with some absent. The sample lists 1,100,000 or so clones, 75% to 80% occurring once. This clone was observed a handful of times. Its antigen is undetermined. V dropped 0 bases and J dropped 5; count of bases not matched to a gene: 2. Germline assignment: CDR1 GTSNPN and CDR2 SVGIG (reference sequence). The CDR3 has 13 amino acids. The sample comprised memory CD4+ T cells from PBMCs. The subset denotes: CD45RA-negative fraction. This TCR was sampled from a man aged 18-30 years in good health. Some clones in this sample may be carry-over from other donors' samples. The chain uses TRBV30 and TRBJ2-5, with 8 bases that match TRBD2. The CDR3 DNA sequence: TGTGCCTGGAGTGTAGGCGGGGGGGAGACCCAGTACTTC. Translation: CAWSVGGGETQYF.